This T cell receptor (beta chain) appears in the sequencing data of a study of cytomegalovirus exposure and HLA in healthy donors. General study points: Roughly even sequencing depth across donors was the assumption behind the presence/absence analyses.

The primer mix had 60 Vbeta and 13 Jbeta primers. TCRdb's table, derived via immunoSEQ multiplex PCR, lists solely in-frame clones and lacks some. The data contain 95,000 to 130,000 clones, about four fifths of them singletons. Germline lookup yields CDR1 MNHEY and CDR2 SVGAGI. Trimming cost V 0 bases and J 8 bases; bases outside gene matches: 2. The CDR3 has 13 residues. For this clone: What it binds is unknown.

The V and J genes are TRBV6-5 and TRBJ1-2; 8 bases align to TRBD1. Sequenced: PBMCs. This clonotype originated in a woman aged 18-30 years in good health and CMV-seronegative. The CDR3 is CASSYSTGAGYTF. Here the CDR3 DNA reads TGTGCCAGCAGTTACTCGACAGGGGCGGGCTACACCTTC.